These 30 T cell receptor beta chains share one sample of origin, sequenced in a study of T cell repertoires in cytomegalovirus infection. Each CDR3 protein is one row after TCRdb ran MiXCR on the reads. The table records roughly 920,000 distinct CDR3 sequences, 30% to 40% of them present only once. Which antigens these TCRs recognize remains unknown. Specimen: cultured CD8+ T cells from PBMCs, collected from culture after CMV antigen stimulation. All receptors come from a human donor in good health (CMV status not recorded). Some clones in this sample may be carry-over from other donors' samples.

This clonotype was counted ten times or more. The CDR3 bases are TGTGCCAGCAGCTTAGGGTGGGACAGGGAGGTCAAAAACATTCAGTACTTC. Translation gives CASSLGWDREVKNIQYF. The V and J genes are TRBV7-2 and TRBJ2-4; 9 bases fit TRBD1. Germline trimming cut 1 base from V and 3 bases from J; bases unmatched to any gene: 7. This CDR3 has 17 residues. Germline CDR1 is SGHTA and CDR2 is FQGNSA.

V and J are TRBV7-2 and TRBJ1-5; possibly TRBD1 for D (6 bases). From germline, CDR1 is SGHTA and CDR2 FQGNSA. The CDR3 runs to 15 residues. The ends were cut back, 3 bases at V and 6 bases at J, with 15 bases in the middle. The CDR3 here is CASSLTLSGAQPQHF. The CDR3 DNA follows: TGTGCCAGCAGCTTGACTCTGTCGGGGGCTCAGCCCCAGCATTTT.

The V and J genes are TRBV13 and TRBJ2-4; D possibly corresponds to TRBD2 (5 bases). This CDR3 has 15 amino acids. Trimming removed 5 bases from V and 5 bases from J, with 16 bases in between. In germline, CDR1 is PRHDT, CDR2 FYEKMQ (reference sequence). CDR3 in DNA: TGTGCCAGCAGCCCGAACGGGGATGGGGAAAACATTCAGTACTTC. Protein product: CASSPNGDGENIQYF.

The chain links TRBV6-5 to TRBJ1-5; D possibly corresponds to TRBD1 (5 bases). Trimming removed 0 bases from V and 0 bases from J, with 12 bases in between. The CDR3 sequence is 17 residues long. CDR1 is MNHEY, CDR2 SVGAGI, per germline. The CDR3 DNA follows: TGTGCCAGCAGTTACTCCCGACAGACGATTAGCAATCAGCCCCAGCATTTT. Translating gives CASSYSRQTISNQPQHF.

J is TRBJ2-7 and V is TRBV28, with TRBD1 as a possible D gene (6 bases). Trimming stripped 5 bases from V and 2 bases from J, with 22 bases between. Germline loops: CDR1 MDHEN, CDR2 SYDVKM. The CDR3 length is 17 residues. The CDR3 DNA is TGTGCCAGCAGTCCATCATTGCCGGGACCAGGGGCCTACGAGCAGTACGTC. This gives the protein CASSPSLPGPGAYEQYV.

This chain uses TRBV12-3 or TRBV12-4 with TRBJ1-1, with D unclear. Trimming left V 7 bases short and J 4 bases short, with 16 bases between. This CDR3 is built from 14 residues. The CDR3 here is CASTSVWAITEAFF. CDR3 sequence (DNA): TGTGCCAGCACTTCAGTGTGGGCGATCACTGAAGCTTTCTTT.

The rearrangement uses TRBV10-2 and TRBJ1-1; D gene unclear. The CDR3 spans 13 residues. The V end was cut by 2 bases, the J end by 1 base, with 5 bases between. The germline V gene encodes CDR1 WSHSY and CDR2 SAAADI. The CDR3 DNA follows: TGCGCCAGCAGTGAGACCACGAACACTGAAGCTTTCTTT. It is translated as CASSETTNTEAFF.

This clonotype was counted many times. This rearrangement joins TRBV7-6 to TRBJ2-1; 7 bases map to TRBD2. Germline CDR1 SGHVS, CDR2 FNYEAQ. This CDR3 region has 16 residues. V was pared by 1 base and J by 4 bases, with 7 bases of the junction left unmatched. DNA for the CDR3: TGTGCCAGCAGCTTAGTTGGCGCGGGGGAGTACAATGAGCAGTTCTTC. Translation: CASSLVGAGEYNEQFF.

This clonotype was recorded many times. V gene TRBV11-3 combines with J gene TRBJ2-1; no definite D call. CDR3 length equals 13 residues. CDR1 SGHNT and CDR2 YENEEA come from the germline V gene. Trimming removed 0 bases at V and 5 bases at J, with 5 bases between. CDR3 protein: CASSLEVNNEQFF. Written as DNA, the CDR3 is TGTGCCAGCAGCTTAGAGGTGAACAATGAGCAGTTCTTC.

The sample holds many counts of this clonotype. This rearrangement joins TRBV11-2 to TRBJ2-4; D possibly uses TRBD1 or TRBD2 (5 bases each). Trimming cost V 1 base and J 2 bases, with 9 bases left between them. CDR1 is SGHAT and CDR2 is FQNNGV in the germline V gene. The CDR3 loop spans 15 amino acids. CDR3 nucleotide sequence: TGTGCCAGCAGCTTAGTAGGGACGTCCAAAAACATTCAGTACTTC. It encodes CASSLVGTSKNIQYF. Full variable domain (rest looked up from reference TRBV11-2 and TRBJ2-4): EAGVAQSPRYKIIEKRQSVAFWCNPISGHATLYWYQQILGQGPKLLIQFQNNGVVDDSQLPKDRFSAERLKGVDSTLKIQPAKLEDSAVYLCASSLVGTSKNIQYFGAGTRLSVL.

This clonotype was detected ten times or more. V gene TRBV7-2 combines with J gene TRBJ1-1; 7 positions match TRBD1. Germline values: CDR1 SGHTA, CDR2 FQGNSA. This CDR3 region has 15 residues. Trimming cost V 2 bases and J 1 base; bases outside gene matches: 4. The CDR3 reads CASSLLRGQNTEAFF. The DNA for the CDR3 is TGTGCCAGCAGCTTATTAAGGGGGCAGAACACTGAAGCTTTCTTT.

The chain links TRBV5-8 to TRBJ2-4; D might be TRBD2 (5 bases). Trimming left V 6 bases short and J 4 bases short, with 14 bases between. Germline V CDR1 and CDR2: SGHTS, YDEGEE. The CDR3 has 14 amino acids. The CDR3 sequence is CASTRVREKNIQYF. CDR3 nucleotides: TGTGCCAGCACCCGGGTGAGGGAAAAAAACATTCAGTACTTC.

Points on this clonotype: The conserved phenylalanine or tryptophan is not found at the CDR3 terminus, so this likely reflects a read error. The chain combines TRBV7-2 with TRBJ2-1; D perhaps matches TRBD1 (6 bases). Germline CDR1 reads SGHTA; CDR2 reads FQGNSA. Deletions cut 7 bases from V and 3 bases from J, with 19 bases between. CDR3 size: 16 residues. CDR3 nucleotides: TGTGCCAGCACCCTCTCCGGGCAGGGGTACTACAATGAGCAGTTCTCC. Its translation: CASTLSGQGYYNEQFS.

On this clonotype: Compared with germline, one end of the junction differs, possibly owing to a read error. This chain uses TRBV7-2 with TRBJ2-3, with a tentative D call TRBD1 (5 bases). Per the germline V gene, CDR1 is SGHTA and CDR2 is FQGNSA. The CDR3 runs to 14 residues. Written as DNA, the CDR3 is TGTGCCGGCAGCTTTCAGGGTGCCACGGATACGCAGTATTTT. Amino acid sequence: CAGSFQGATDTQYF.

There are a few counts of this clonotype. The chain links TRBV4-1 to TRBJ1-4; D gene ambiguous. Germline V gene lookup returns CDR1 MGHRA and CDR2 YSYEKL. V was shortened by 1 base and J by 7 bases, with 16 bases between the two germline ends. CDR3 size: 16 residues. This chain's CDR3 is CASSQGYQPLSEKLFF. For the CDR3, the DNA is TGCGCCAGCAGCCAAGGGTACCAGCCCCTGTCTGAAAAACTGTTTTTT.

The chain has TRBV27 and TRBJ1-2; 7 bases fit TRBD1. Germline loops: CDR1 MNHEY, CDR2 SMNVEV (reference sequence). CDR3 length equals 16 residues. V shed 3 bases, J shed 2 bases, and the junction held 9 bases outside the gene matches. The CDR3 DNA reads as TGTGCCAGCAGTTTTTTAGGGGGCGGTTTCAACTATGGCTACACCTTC. Its translation: CASSFLGGGFNYGYTF.

This clonotype was picked up a small number of times. V is TRBV12-5 and J is TRBJ2-2, with D tentatively TRBD2 (5 bases). V lost 6 bases, J lost 5 bases, and 25 bases lay in between. The CDR3 has 18 amino acids. The germline V gene has CDR1 LGHNT and CDR2 FRNRAP. CDR3 nucleotides: TGTGCTAGTGGCTATTCAATCCGAGGCGGGTCGGATACCGGGGAGCTGTTTTTT. This gives the protein CASGYSIRGGSDTGELFF.

This clonotype was picked up a small number of times. The chain combines TRBV4-1 with TRBJ2-5, with 14 positions matching TRBD2. CDR1 is MGHRA and CDR2 is YSYEKL in the germline V gene. CDR3 length: 20 residues. With V trimmed by 1 base and J by 5 bases, 15 bases remained unmatched. The CDR3 region is CASSQVPGLAGETNSETQYF. The CDR3, as DNA: TGCGCCAGCAGCCAAGTCCCGGGACTAGCGGGGGAGACTAACTCTGAGACCCAGTACTTC.

There are a few counts of this clonotype. This sequence joins TRBV5-4 and TRBJ1-1, with 9 bases matching TRBD1. This CDR3 has 17 amino acids. J lost 4 bases, V lost 4 bases, and 14 bases had no gene match. Looked up from germline, CDR1 is SGHNT and CDR2 is YYREEE (reference sequence). The CDR3 DNA sequence: TGTGCCAGCAGCAGAAACTACAGGGGGCGGGAGAGCACTGAAGCTTTCTTT. Residues: CASSRNYRGRESTEAFF.

The sample holds a few counts of this clonotype. The chain has TRBV14 and TRBJ2-5, with a weak D call TRBD2 (5 bases). The ends were cut back, 4 bases at V and 5 bases at J, with 14 bases in the middle. Germline CDR1 SGHDN, CDR2 FVKESK. The CDR3 loop spans 14 amino acids. In nucleotides, the CDR3 is TGTGCCAGCAGCCCCGGGGTAGGAACGGAGACCCAGTACTTC. Encoded protein: CASSPGVGTETQYF.

This clonotype was observed a few times. This chain joins TRBV18 and TRBJ1-4; D unresolved. V was clipped by 6 bases and J by 2 bases, with 16 bases between them. This CDR3 has 16 amino acids. From germline, CDR1 is KGHSH and CDR2 LQKENI. CDR3 nucleotides: TGTGCCAGCTCTGAGAGGAGCTCCCGCACTAATGAAAAACTGTTTTTT. This gives the protein CASSERSSRTNEKLFF.

The chain joins TRBV19 to TRBJ2-1; possibly TRBD2 for D (6 bases). The CDR3 sequence is 14 residues long. Per germline, CDR1 LNHDA and CDR2 SQIVND (reference sequence). The V end lost 5 bases, the J end lost 5 bases, and 13 bases lay between the germline ends. Here the CDR3 DNA reads TGTGCCAGTAGTGTTGGGACTGGCAACAATGAGCAGTTCTTC. Its protein product is CASSVGTGNNEQFF.

This clonotype occurred many times. The V call is TRBV7-8, the J call TRBJ2-3, with a possible D match to TRBD1 (6 bases). Trimming stripped 5 bases from V and 0 bases from J, with 9 bases between. The germline CDR1 and CDR2 sequences are SGHVS and FQNEAQ. The CDR3 spans 14 residues. The CDR3 DNA sequence: TGTGCCAGCAGCCCGCAGGGGAGCACAGATACGCAGTATTTT. Residues: CASSPQGSTDTQYF.

V is TRBV6-1 and J is TRBJ1-5; no clear D. The germline V gene encodes CDR1 MNHNS and CDR2 SASEGT. The length of the CDR3 is 13 residues. V lost 1 base and J lost 3, with 4 bases in between. The CDR3 protein is CASSEGVNQPQHF. The CDR3 region has the DNA TGTGCCAGCAGTGAAGGGGTCAATCAGCCCCAGCATTTT.

Many counts were recorded for this clonotype. This rearrangement joins TRBV2 to TRBJ2-3; the D is unclear. The CDR3 is 12 residues long. The germline CDR1 and CDR2 sequences are SNHLY and FYNNEI. Trimming removed 7 bases at V and 2 bases at J, with 7 bases between. The CDR3 reads CASNRLTDTQYF. CDR3 DNA sequence: TGTGCCAGCAACAGACTCACAGATACGCAGTATTTT.

The chain is built from TRBV5-4 and TRBJ2-7; 9 bases align to TRBD1. The CDR3 totals 16 residues. Looked up from germline, CDR1 is SGHNT and CDR2 is YYREEE (reference sequence). The V segment lost 6 bases and the J segment 0 bases; nucleotides outside the gene matches: 10. The CDR3 DNA sequence: TGTGCCAGCACCAATACCGGGACAGGGAGCTCCTACGAGCAGTACGTC. Protein sequence: CASTNTGTGSSYEQYV.

With respect to this clonotype: An end of the junction differs from the germline gene, which may be a read error. The genes are TRBV7-9 and TRBJ2-3; the match to TRBD2 covers 10 bases. The germline gives CDR1 SEHNR, CDR2 FQNEAQ (reference sequence). The CDR3 length is 16 residues. The CDR3 sequence is CASSIALAGSTDTQYF. CDR3 bases: TGTGCCAGCAGCATAGCACTAGCGGGGAGCACAGATACGCAGTATTTT.

The J gene is TRBJ1-4, the V gene TRBV12-3 or TRBV12-4; no definite D call. CDR3 length: 15 residues. Trimming removed 5 bases at V and 6 bases at J, with 16 bases between. The CDR3 reads CASSPQASVDEKLFF. DNA for the CDR3: TGTGCCAGCAGTCCTCAGGCGTCTGTAGATGAAAAACTGTTTTTT.

This clonotype came up a few times. The V gene is TRBV19, the J gene TRBJ1-2; 8 bases fit TRBD1. V dropped 4 bases and J dropped 2; count of bases not matched to a gene: 12. Germline V lookup: CDR1 LNHDA, CDR2 SQIVND (reference sequence). The CDR3 sequence is 17 residues long. The CDR3 reads CASSRGTGLFGNYGYTF. The CDR3, as DNA: TGTGCCAGTAGTAGAGGGACAGGACTGTTCGGAAACTATGGCTACACCTTC.

The chain couples TRBV27 to TRBJ2-2; 8 positions agree with TRBD1. CDR3 length: 16 amino acids. Germline CDR1 MNHEY, CDR2 SMNVEV (reference sequence). The trim removed 5 bases at V and 1 base at J, leaving 6 bases unmatched. The CDR3 nucleotides are TGTGCCAGCAGTCAGAGGACAGGGAGGAACACCGGGGAGCTGTTTTTT. Protein sequence: CASSQRTGRNTGELFF.